The TCR beta chain under discussion was sequenced for a study of CD8+ T cells in alopecia areata. About the study: Oral tofacitinib, 5 to 10 mg twice daily, was given in an open-label trial.

After removal of 5 bases from V and 0 bases from J, the junction contained 5 bases not matched to a gene. The length of the CDR3 is 16 residues. CDR1 and CDR2 (germline): SGHVS, FNYEAQ. Once RNA had been extracted, it was reverse transcribed into cDNA to act as the sequencing template. TCRdb's table, derived via immunoSEQ multiplex PCR, lists solely in-frame clones and lacks some. The sample consists of 150,000 to 200,000 clones, 50% to 60% of them appearing once. Using a FACSAria, the CD4+ and CD8+ T cells were sorted from the PBMCs. The chain is built from TRBV7-6 and TRBJ2-1; TRBD2 agrees at 9 bases. Sequenced here: CD4+ T cells sorted from blood, sampled at week 0. The TCR sequence derives from a human donor with alopecia areata. CDR3 in amino acids: CASSPLRGGSYNEQFF. The CDR3 DNA reads TGTGCCAGCAGCCCCCTGCGGGGGGGCTCCTACAATGAGCAGTTCTTC.